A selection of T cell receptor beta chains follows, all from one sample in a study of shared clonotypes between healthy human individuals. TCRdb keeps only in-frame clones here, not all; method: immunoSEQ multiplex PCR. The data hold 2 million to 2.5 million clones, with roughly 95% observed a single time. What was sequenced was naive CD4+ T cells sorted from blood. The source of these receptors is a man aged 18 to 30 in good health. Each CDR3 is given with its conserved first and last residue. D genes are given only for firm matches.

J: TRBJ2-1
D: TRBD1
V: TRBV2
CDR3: CASSETRTGRGRFF
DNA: TGTGCCAGCAGTGAAACCAGGACAGGTCGTGGTAGATTCTTC

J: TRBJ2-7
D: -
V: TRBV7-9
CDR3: CASSLDSPRALAGSEQYF
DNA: TGTGCCAGCAGCTTAGACTCCCCCAGAGCGCTGGCGGGCTCCGAGCAGTACTTC

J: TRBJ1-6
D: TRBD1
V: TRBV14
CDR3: CASSRDRSSPLHF
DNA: TGTGCCAGCAGTCGGGACAGGAGTTCACCCCTCCACTTT

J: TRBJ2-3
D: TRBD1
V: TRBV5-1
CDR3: CASSYSTGGTDTQYF
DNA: TGCGCCAGCAGCTACTCGACAGGGGGCACAGATACGCAGTATTTT

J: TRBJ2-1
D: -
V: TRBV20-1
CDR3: CSARLVGEQFF
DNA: TGCAGTGCTAGACTAGTGGGTGAGCAGTTCTTC

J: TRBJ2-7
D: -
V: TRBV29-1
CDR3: CSVEKGTAEQYF
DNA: TGCAGCGTCGAAAAAGGGACGGCCGAGCAGTACTTC

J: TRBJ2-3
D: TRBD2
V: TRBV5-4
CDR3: CASQMIAGFTDTQYF
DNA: TGTGCCAGCCAAATGATAGCGGGGTTCACAGATACGCAGTATTTT

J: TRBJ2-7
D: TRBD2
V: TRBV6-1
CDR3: CASSEGASGRYLEQYF
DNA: TGTGCCAGCAGTGAAGGGGCTAGCGGGAGGTACCTCGAGCAGTACTTC

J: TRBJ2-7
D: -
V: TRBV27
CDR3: CASSWGGASYEQYF
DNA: TGTGCCAGCAGTTGGGGGGGGGCCTCCTACGAGCAGTACTTC

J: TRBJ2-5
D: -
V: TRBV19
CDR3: CASSIGTTETQYF
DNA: TGTGCCAGTAGTATAGGTACTACAGAGACCCAGTACTTC